The 26 T cell receptor beta chains below all came from one sample that was sequenced in a study of CD4 and CD8 cells across lung adenocarcinoma regions. Using its own MiXCR run on the PCR reads, TCRdb lists one record per CDR3 protein. The data show 9,500 to 11,000 distinct CDR3 sequences, 50% to 65% seen once. Sequenced: CD4+ T cells from the center of a lung tumor. Receptors were obtained from a male donor with lung adenocarcinoma. The CD4 and CD8 labels of this study may be unreliable.

J is TRBJ2-6 and V is TRBV27; unclear D gene. There are 14 residues in the CDR3. The V end was cut by 0 bases, the J end by 4 bases, with 4 bases between. Germline CDR1 reads MNHEY; CDR2 reads SMNVEV (reference sequence). CDR3 coding DNA: TGTGCCAGCAGTTTATCGGACGGGGCCAACGTCCTGACTTTC. It encodes CASSLSDGANVLTF.

The table lists this clonotype with a few counts. The gene calls are TRBV6-5 and TRBJ1-6; D possibly corresponds to TRBD1 (6 bases). The CDR3 is 16 residues long. The V gene's germline CDR1 is MNHEY and CDR2 SVGAGI. Between the trimmed V and J ends, which lost 0 bases and 5 bases, there was a span of 11 bases. For the CDR3, the DNA is TGTGCCAGCAGTTACTCCGCAGGGGTCCATAATTCACCCCTCCACTTT. Translating gives CASSYSAGVHNSPLHF.

The chain uses TRBV27 and TRBJ2-5, with 8 nucleotides matching TRBD1. Germline V gives CDR1 MNHEY, CDR2 SMNVEV (reference sequence). The CDR3 is 13 residues long. V gave up 5 bases and J gave up 8 bases; unmatched junction bases: 7. The CDR3 reads CASSRQGSDTQYF. CDR3 nucleotides: TGTGCCAGCAGTAGACAGGGGTCGGACACCCAGTACTTC.

This chain joins TRBV6-1 and TRBJ1-6; D is ambiguous. This CDR3 region has 16 residues. Germline V gives CDR1 MNHNS, CDR2 SASEGT. Trimming stripped 6 bases from V and 5 bases from J, with 17 bases between. The chain's CDR3 is CASSVGRYSNNSPLHF. CDR3 in DNA: TGTGCCAGCAGCGTAGGGAGGTATTCGAATAATTCACCCCTCCACTTT.

This clonotype was picked up many times. The chain employs TRBV6-1 and TRBJ1-1, with no clear D. This CDR3 is 15 amino acids long. Trimming took 2 bases from V and 5 from J, leaving 15 bases between them. Germline CDR1 MNHNS, CDR2 SASEGT. The CDR3 reads CASSEIGRRWTEAFF. In DNA form, the CDR3 reads TGTGCCAGCAGTGAAATAGGGAGGAGGTGGACTGAAGCTTTCTTT.

This clonotype was found a few times. The J gene is TRBJ1-2, the V gene TRBV6-5; possible D gene TRBD1, 6 bases. The CDR3 contains 20 residues. The germline gives CDR1 MNHEY, CDR2 SVGAGI. V lost 0 bases to trimming and J lost 6 bases, with 29 bases between them. The CDR3 loop reads CASSYSVNRATTLTGNGYTF. CDR3 DNA: TGTGCCAGCAGTTACTCAGTCAACAGGGCAACCACCCTAACGGGAAATGGCTACACCTTC.

A remark on this clonotype: One end of the junction is discordant with germline, which a read error may explain. The chain combines TRBV7-6 with TRBJ2-5, with D possibly TRBD2 on 7 matching bases. With the DNA end fitting TRBJ2-7 better, the J assignment may be wrong. The CDR3 sequence is 15 residues long. Germline V gene sequence: CDR1 SGHVS, CDR2 FNYEAQ. CDR3 coding DNA: TGTGTCAGCAGCCGCGGCGGGGGCCCATCCTACGAGCAGTACTTC. Amino acids: CVSSRGGGPSYEQYF.

The chain employs TRBV7-2 and TRBJ1-2; 7 bases fit TRBD1. CDR1 is SGHTA and CDR2 is FQGNSA in the germline V gene. Unmatched junction bases numbered 10, after V lost 2 bases and J lost 7 bases. The CDR3 spans 15 residues. The CDR3 DNA sequence: TGTGCCAGCAGCTTAAGCCACACAGGGGTATTTGGCTACACCTTC. This sequence encodes CASSLSHTGVFGYTF.

This clonotype was seen many times. The rearrangement joins TRBV6-2 or TRBV6-3 to TRBJ2-3; no definite D call. The V gene's germline CDR1 is MNHEY and CDR2 SVGEGT. This CDR3 has 14 residues. V was cut by 5 bases and J by 4 bases, with 13 bases left in between. The CDR3, as DNA: TGTGCCAGCAGTGGATTCCTTGGGGCAGATACGCAGTATTTT. Translated: CASSGFLGADTQYF.

This clonotype was observed many times. This rearrangement joins TRBV6-2 or TRBV6-3 to TRBJ2-1; the match to TRBD2 covers 10 bases. Trimming took 6 bases from V and 7 from J; bases not matched to a gene: 12. The germline V gene has CDR1 MNHEY and CDR2 SVGEGT. CDR3 size: 16 residues. In DNA, the CDR3 is TGTGCCAGCAGACGCAGTGGGACTAGCGAGTTGAATGAGCAGTTCTTC. Residues: CASRRSGTSELNEQFF.

By share of the sample, this clonotype is medium-sized (0.01 to 0.1%). The chain carries TRBV6-5 and TRBJ1-1; D uncertain. Trimming removed 2 bases from V and 5 bases from J, with 12 bases in between. Germline V gene sequence: CDR1 MNHEY, CDR2 SVGAGI. The CDR3 runs 14 residues. CDR3 DNA sequence: TGTGCCAGCAGTTACATTAACATCTTTACTGAAGCTTTCTTT. This encodes CASSYINIFTEAFF.

For this clonotype: Germline and junction disagree at one end, which may indicate a read error. The rearrangement uses TRBV27 and TRBJ2-4; the D call may be TRBD1 or TRBD2 (5 bases each). Germline CDR1 MNHEY, CDR2 SMNVEV (reference sequence). The CDR3 length is 19 residues. CDR3 amino acids: CGSILWRLSGQCSTNIQYF. CDR3 nucleotide sequence: TGTGGCAGCATACTGTGGCGGCTCTCGGGGCAGTGTAGCACAAACATTCAGTATTTC.

This clonotype ranks as medium-sized (0.01 to 0.1%). The rearrangement uses TRBV6-6 and TRBJ2-3; TRBD2 agrees at 8 bases. V dropped 11 bases and J dropped 6; count of bases not matched to a gene: 16. The CDR3 is made up of 15 amino acids. The germline gives CDR1 MNHNY, CDR2 SVGAGI (reference sequence). The CDR3 loop is CAGQQAGGGSDTQYF. The CDR3 DNA sequence: TGTGCCGGACAACAGGCCGGGGGGGGAAGTGATACGCAGTATTTT.

This clonotype was picked up one time. The chain uses TRBV6-1 and TRBJ2-1; TRBD2 agrees at 11 bases. With V trimmed by 7 bases and J by 8 bases, 7 bases remained unmatched. The CDR3 sequence is 14 residues long. CDR1 and CDR2 (germline): MNHNS, SASEGT. For the CDR3, the DNA is TGTGCCAGCACCTTTAGCGGGAGGGCCGATGAGCAGTTCTTC. Its translation: CASTFSGRADEQFF.

The V gene is TRBV7-3, the J gene TRBJ2-1, with TRBD2 as a possible D gene (6 bases). The CDR3 sequence is 18 residues long. The V gene's germline CDR1 is SGHTA and CDR2 FQGTGA. Trimming stripped 3 bases from V and 0 bases from J, with 18 bases between. CDR3 sequence: CASSFRAPGLTSYNEQFF. CDR3 DNA sequence: TGTGCCAGCAGCTTCCGAGCCCCGGGACTCACCTCCTACAATGAGCAGTTCTTC.

The table lists this clonotype with a few counts. The chain uses TRBV6-1 and TRBJ2-1, with 11 bases identical to TRBD2. Matching the DNA end better, TRBJ2-7 makes the J call doubtful. The CDR3 consists of 16 residues. CDR1 is MNHNS, CDR2 SASEGT, per germline. CDR3 sequence reads: CASKDESLAGGSEQYF. Written as DNA, the CDR3 is TGTGCCAGCAAAGATGAGAGCCTAGCGGGAGGATCCGAGCAGTACTTC.

The chain employs TRBV6-1 and TRBJ2-3, with 7 bases fitting TRBD1. Looked up from germline, CDR1 is MNHNS and CDR2 is SASEGT. The V gene end was trimmed by 6 bases and the J gene end by 7 bases; junction bases not matched to a gene: 10. This CDR3 contains 14 residues. The CDR3 spells CASSPTTGLHTQYF. The CDR3 DNA follows: TGTGCCAGCAGCCCAACGACAGGGTTGCATACGCAGTATTTT.

The rearrangement uses TRBV6-5 and TRBJ2-1; 10 bases agree with TRBD2. The closer fit of TRBJ2-5 to the DNA end suggests the J call may be wrong. The CDR3 runs to 16 residues. The germline V gene has CDR1 MNHEY and CDR2 SVGAGI. CDR3 residues: CASSYASGSIKETQYF. As DNA, the CDR3 is TGTGCCAGCAGTTACGCTAGCGGGAGTATCAAGGAGACCCAGTACTTC.

About this clonotype: At one of its ends the junction is not consistent with the germline gene, which may arise from a read error. This chain links TRBV9 with TRBJ2-3; 8 bases line up with TRBD2. Germline values: CDR1 SGDLS, CDR2 YYNGEE. This CDR3 comprises 15 residues. Written as DNA, the CDR3 is TGTGCCAGCAGCGTAGCTGGACTAGCTGCAGATATGCAGTACTTT. Amino acids: CASSVAGLAADMQYF. The full variable domain, in which reference TRBV9 and TRBJ2-3 provide the parts outside the CDR3, is DSGVTQTPKHLITATGQRVTLRCSPRSGDLSVYWYQQSLDQGLQFLIQYYNGEERAKGNILERFSAQQFPDLHSELNLSSLELGDSALYFCASSVAGLAADMQYFGPGTRLTVL.

This clonotype counts as medium-sized. V and J are TRBV27 and TRBJ2-3; no reliable D call. Per the germline V gene, CDR1 is MNHEY and CDR2 is SMNVEV (reference sequence). CDR3 length: 15 residues. V lost 6 bases, J lost 0 bases, and 13 bases lay in between. This CDR3 is CASSEITSSTDTQYF. CDR3 sequence (DNA): TGTGCCAGCAGCGAGATTACCTCTAGCACAGATACGCAGTATTTT.

The chain is built from TRBV10-1 and TRBJ2-1; a weak D match, TRBD2 (7 bases). CDR1 and CDR2 from the germline V gene are WNHNN and SYGVQD (reference sequence). The CDR3 has 15 residues. The V end lost 4 bases, the J end lost 9 bases, and 19 bases lay between the germline ends. CDR3 sequence reads: CASSGGGGGAGEQFF. The CDR3 DNA sequence: TGCGCCAGCAGTGGGGGGGGGGGGGGGGCGGGTGAGCAGTTCTTC.

The chain recombines TRBV7-6 with TRBJ2-5; no firm D call. The CDR3 is made up of 15 amino acids. V dropped 4 bases and J dropped 0 bases, with 12 bases sitting between them. Germline V gene data show CDR1 as SGHVS and CDR2 as FNYEAQ. This CDR3 is CASSSGRSNQETQYF. The CDR3 nucleotides read TGTGCCAGCAGCTCCGGACGTTCTAACCAAGAGACCCAGTACTTC.

The chain uses TRBV6-1 and TRBJ2-3; 13 bases line up with TRBD2. The DNA end is more similar to TRBJ2-7, so the J call may be wrong. CDR1 is MNHNS and CDR2 is SASEGT in the germline V gene. The length of the CDR3 is 19 residues. The CDR3 reads CASTSWGLAGLCAKDTQYF. The CDR3 nucleotides are TGTGCCAGCACCTCCTGGGGACTAGCGGGGCTATGTGCCAAAGATACGCAGTACTTC.

This clonotype was observed at least ten times. J is TRBJ2-1 and V is TRBV7-2, with 12 positions matching TRBD2. The DNA matches TRBJ2-7 better at its end, which makes the J call doubtful. CDR3 length: 15 amino acids. CDR1 is SGHTA, CDR2 FQGNSA, per germline. The CDR3 here is CASSTRLAGVYEQYF. The CDR3 coding sequence is TGTGCCAGCAGCACACGACTAGCGGGGGTCTACGAGCAGTACTTC.

The chain employs TRBV6-1 and TRBJ2-5, with 7 bases matching TRBD2. Germline V CDR1 and CDR2: MNHNS, SASEGT. There are 14 residues in the CDR3. Trimming cost V 4 bases and J 5 bases; bases outside gene matches: 7. Here the CDR3 DNA reads TGTGCCAGCAGTGGGGCCGGCGGGGGTGAGACCCAGTACTTC. This encodes CASSGAGGGETQYF.

The chain couples TRBV7-2 to TRBJ2-5; 7 nucleotides line up with TRBD1. TRBJ2-7 explains the end of the DNA better; the J call may be wrong. CDR3 length: 14 residues. Per germline, CDR1 SGHTA and CDR2 FQGNSA. CDR3 in DNA: TGTGCCAGCAGCTCTCAAGGACAGGCCTACGAGCAGTACTTC. This sequence encodes CASSSQGQAYEQYF.